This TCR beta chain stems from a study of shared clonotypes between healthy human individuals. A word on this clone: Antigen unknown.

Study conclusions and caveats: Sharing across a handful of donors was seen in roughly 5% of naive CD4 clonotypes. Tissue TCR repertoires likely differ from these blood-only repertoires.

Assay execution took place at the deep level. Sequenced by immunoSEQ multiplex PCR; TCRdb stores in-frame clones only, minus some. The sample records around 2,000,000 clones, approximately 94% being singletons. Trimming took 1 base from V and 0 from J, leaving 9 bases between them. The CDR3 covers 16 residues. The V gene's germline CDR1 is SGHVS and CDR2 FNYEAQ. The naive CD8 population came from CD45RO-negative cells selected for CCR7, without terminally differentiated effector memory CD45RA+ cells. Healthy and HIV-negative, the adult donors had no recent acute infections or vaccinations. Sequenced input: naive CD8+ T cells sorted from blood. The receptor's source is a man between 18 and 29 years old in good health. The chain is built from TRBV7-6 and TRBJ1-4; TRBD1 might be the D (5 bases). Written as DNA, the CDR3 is TGTGCCAGCAGCTTAGAGACAGCCACAACTAATGAAAAACTGTTTTTT. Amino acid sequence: CASSLETATTNEKLFF.